This TCR beta chain was sequenced during a study of blood T cells in healthy people across ages. This clonotype was observed a handful of times. A second PCR, run for about 7 to 11 cycles, used a sample-barcoded 5' primer plus a J-beta primer mix. One entry per CDR3 protein results from TCRdb running MiXCR on the 5' RACE reads. The sample comprises over 750,000 distinct CDR3 sequences, around 25% of which are singletons, and roughly 9% rests with the top ten. Per sample, extraction of total RNA gave at least 5.5 micrograms in every case. This CDR3 region has 15 residues. Per germline, CDR1 SEHNR and CDR2 FQNEAQ (reference sequence). Unmatched junction bases numbered 13, after V lost 8 bases and J lost 5 bases. These records were also assigned to another study, of T cells of mothers and their children. That publication notes: Not a single persistent microchimeric T cell clone was detected.

The sample was blood. The chain is built from TRBV7-9 and TRBJ1-1; 8 nucleotides agree with TRBD1. This TCR came from a boy between 10 and 17 years old in good health. In DNA form, the CDR3 reads TGTGCCAGCCCCAGCCACTTGACAGGGGTAACTGAAGCTTTCTTT. Its translation is CASPSHLTGVTEAFF.